Following are 24 T cell receptor beta chains from one sample sequenced in a study of blood T cell repertoires in COVID-19. TCRdb keeps only in-frame clones here, not all; method: immunoSEQ multiplex PCR. The sample yields around 260,000 clones, about 87% seen once. The sequenced sample was peripheral blood. The receptors here all came from a man aged 60-69 years who had recovered from COVID-19.

The CDR3 loop reads CASSSREGEGTEAFF. CDR3 DNA sequence: TGTGCCAGCAGCTCCCGGGAGGGTGAGGGCACTGAAGCTTTCTTT. The chain is built from TRBV13 and TRBJ1-1; D is uncertain. This CDR3 spans 15 amino acids. V lost 4 bases, J lost 4 bases, and 16 bases lay in between. Looked up from germline, CDR1 is PRHDT and CDR2 is FYEKMQ (reference sequence).

The V gene is TRBV27, the J gene TRBJ2-2; no reliable D call. CDR1 and CDR2 (germline): MNHEY, SMNVEV (reference sequence). The CDR3 has 13 residues. Between the trimmed V and J ends, which lost 6 bases and 4 bases, there was a span of 9 bases. The CDR3 DNA is TGTGCCAGCAGCGGTGCTGGCACCGGGGAGCTGTTTTTT. It specifies CASSGAGTGELFF.

The V and J genes are TRBV7-3 and TRBJ2-1; TRBD2 matches 7 bases. The CDR3 contains 15 residues. The germline CDR1 and CDR2 sequences are SGHTA and FQGTGA. V lost 4 bases to trimming and J lost 6 bases; unmatched junction nucleotides: 9. In nucleotides, the CDR3 is TGTGCCAGCAGCTCCACAGATCTAGCGGCCAATGAGCAGTTCTTC. Translated, it gives CASSSTDLAANEQFF.

The genes are TRBV13 and TRBJ1-1, with TRBD1 matching 8 bases. Germline CDR1 PRHDT, CDR2 FYEKMQ (reference sequence). V shed 0 bases and J 1 base; nucleotides not matched to a gene: 1. CDR3 length equals 15 residues. This chain's CDR3 is CASSLGGTGNTEAFF. The CDR3 nucleotides read TGTGCCAGCAGCTTAGGGGGGACAGGGAACACTGAAGCTTTCTTT.

The CDR3 spells CASSPLGGSYEQYF. The CDR3 DNA sequence: TGTGCCAGCTCCCCTCTGGGAGGATCTTACGAGCAGTACTTC. The chain has TRBV18 and TRBJ2-7; possibly TRBD2 for D (6 bases). Germline values: CDR1 KGHSH, CDR2 LQKENI. CDR3 size: 14 residues. V was clipped by 6 bases and J by 4 bases, with 16 bases between them.

The chain is built from TRBV25-1 and TRBJ1-2, with a weak D call TRBD1 (6 bases). The CDR3 is 13 residues long. The germline V gene encodes CDR1 MGHDK and CDR2 SYGVNS. V lost 5 bases to trimming and J lost 2 bases, with 9 bases between them. CDR3 nucleotides: TGTGCCAGCAGTCGGGGGGCAAACTATGGCTACACCTTC. It translates to CASSRGANYGYTF.

This clone was detected a few times. The rearrangement joins TRBV19 to TRBJ2-1; 9 bases align to TRBD1. The V and J ends lost 4 bases and 8 bases, in that order; junction bases with no gene match: 6. CDR1 is LNHDA, CDR2 SQIVND, per germline (reference sequence). The CDR3 spans 14 residues. CDR3 amino acids: CASSKGQGIYEQFF. CDR3 bases: TGTGCCAGTAGTAAGGGACAGGGTATATATGAGCAGTTCTTC.

This clone turned up a few times. The V gene is TRBV30, the J gene TRBJ1-5, with a tentative D call TRBD1 (5 bases). V lost 2 bases and J lost 4, with 12 bases in between. Germline CDR1 and CDR2: GTSNPN and SVGIG (reference sequence). The CDR3 has 14 residues. The CDR3 loop reads CAWSPGQGNQPQHF. In DNA, the CDR3 is TGTGCCTGGAGTCCCGGGCAGGGAAATCAGCCCCAGCATTTT.

The chain employs TRBV9 and TRBJ2-7; 8 nucleotides agree with TRBD1. Germline V gene data show CDR1 as SGDLS and CDR2 as YYNGEE. Trimming cost V 3 bases and J 6 bases; bases outside gene matches: 11. This CDR3 has 15 amino acids. DNA for the CDR3: TGTGCCAGCAGCGCTGGTCGACAGGGGAGAGGCGAGCAGTACTTC. Translating it yields CASSAGRQGRGEQYF.

This clone came up once. V usage is TRBV12-1 and J usage is TRBJ2-3; whether TRBD1, the table's D call, matches the DNA was not checked. TRBV12-1 represents a pseudogene. The CDR3 has 15 amino acids. CDR3 bases: TGTGCCAGCAGCCATAACAGGGATGGGGCAGATACGCAGTATTTT. This encodes CASSHNRDGADTQYF.

The chain has TRBV30 and TRBJ2-7, with D possibly matching TRBD2 (5 bases). The CDR3 sequence is 13 residues long. Germline CDR1 reads GTSNPN; CDR2 reads SVGIG (reference sequence). Deletions cut 1 base from V and 2 bases from J, with 9 bases between. This CDR3 reads CAWSGTLAYEQYF. The DNA of the CDR3 is TGTGCCTGGAGTGGGACTCTTGCCTACGAGCAGTACTTC.

CDR3 residues: CASSTGHSLRGNTEAFF. The CDR3 DNA is TGTGCCAGCAGCACGGGACACTCCCTCCGGGGGAACACTGAAGCTTTCTTT. The rearrangement uses TRBV5-4 and TRBJ1-1; perhaps TRBD1 as D (6 bases). V was cut by 4 bases and J by 1 base, with 20 bases left in between. The CDR3 loop spans 17 amino acids. Germline V lookup: CDR1 SGHNT, CDR2 YYREEE (reference sequence).

The V and J genes are TRBV7-2 and TRBJ1-1; D gene uncertain. The CDR3 totals 13 residues. CDR1 and CDR2 (germline): SGHTA, FQGNSA. V lost 0 bases and J 6 bases, leaving 8 bases between the germline ends. This CDR3 reads CASSLAARAEAFF. CDR3 in DNA: TGTGCCAGCAGCTTAGCGGCGAGGGCTGAAGCTTTCTTT.

V is TRBV2 and J is TRBJ2-2; D is perhaps TRBD2 (6 bases). The germline V and J ends were trimmed by 10 bases and 2 bases, with 14 bases remaining between them. From germline, CDR1 is SNHLY and CDR2 FYNNEI. This CDR3 region has 14 residues. CDR3 coding DNA: TGTGCCAAAACCGGGACTCTAAACACCGGGGAGCTGTTTTTT. Encoded protein: CAKTGTLNTGELFF. Combining the CDR3 with reference TRBV2 and TRBJ2-2 gives the whole variable domain EPEVTQTPSHQVTQMGQEVILRCVPISNHLYFYWYRQILGQKVEFLVSFYNNEISEKSEIFDDQFSVERPDGSNFTLKIRSTKLEDSAMYFCAKTGTLNTGELFFGEGSRLTVL.

The CDR3 loop reads CASSLLGTDTQYF. The CDR3 nucleotides read TGTGCCAGCAGCTTACTAGGAACAGATACGCAGTATTTT. The genes are TRBV5-6 and TRBJ2-3; a weak D match, TRBD2 (5 bases). The ends were cut back, 2 bases at V and 3 bases at J, with 7 bases in the middle. Germline CDR1 SGHDT, CDR2 YYEEEE. CDR3 size: 13 residues.

The chain employs TRBV5-1 and TRBJ2-5, with 7 positions matching TRBD2. V shed 1 base and J 0 bases; nucleotides not matched to a gene: 3. The germline V gene has CDR1 SGHRS and CDR2 YFSETQ. This CDR3 region has 15 residues. The CDR3 loop reads CASSLRAGDQETQYF. In DNA, the CDR3 is TGCGCCAGCAGCTTGAGGGCGGGGGACCAAGAGACCCAGTACTTC.

This clone was seen just once. This CDR3 reads CARKAGRRYSNQPQHF. In DNA, the CDR3 is TGTGCCAGGAAGGCAGGGCGGCGGTATAGCAATCAGCCCCAGCATTTT. The chain has TRBV21-1 and TRBJ1-5; whether TRBD1, the table's D call, matches the DNA was not checked. TRBV21-1 is a pseudogene segment. There are 16 residues in the CDR3.

The gene calls are TRBV3-1 (or the pseudogene TRBV3-2) and TRBJ2-6, with D uncertain. Germline values: CDR1 LGHDT, CDR2 YNNKEL (reference sequence). Trimming removed 7 bases from V and 0 bases from J, with 16 bases in between. CDR3 length equals 17 residues. CDR3: CASTYSFSSSGANVLTF. CDR3 bases: TGTGCCAGCACCTATAGTTTTTCGAGCTCTGGGGCCAACGTCCTGACTTTC.

The chain couples TRBV27 to TRBJ2-3; D possibly corresponds to TRBD1 (6 bases). Looked up from germline, CDR1 is MNHEY and CDR2 is SMNVEV (reference sequence). This CDR3 is built from 17 residues. Between the trimmed V and J ends, which lost 0 bases and 3 bases, there was a span of 16 bases. The CDR3 nucleotides are TGTGCCAGCAGTTTATCGTACTGGCAGGGGCGTACAGATACGCAGTATTTT. Translation: CASSLSYWQGRTDTQYF.

This rearrangement joins TRBV3-1 (or the pseudogene TRBV3-2) to TRBJ2-7, with 8 bases lining up with TRBD2. The CDR3 has 16 residues. V lost 2 bases to trimming and J lost 4 bases; unmatched junction nucleotides: 10. CDR1 is LGHDT, CDR2 YNNKEL, per germline (reference sequence). The CDR3 region has the DNA TGTGCCAGCAGCCAACCCCGGGGTAGCGGGATATACGAGCAGTACTTC. Protein: CASSQPRGSGIYEQYF.

The chain's CDR3 is CASSQGLNTGELFF. The DNA for the CDR3 is TGTGCCAGCAGCCAAGGGCTCAACACCGGGGAGCTGTTTTTT. The chain couples TRBV3-1 (or the pseudogene TRBV3-2) to TRBJ2-2; D is uncertain. The V and J ends lost 1 base and 2 bases respectively, with 5 bases between them. CDR1 is LGHDT, CDR2 YNNKEL, per germline (reference sequence). The CDR3 has 14 residues.

The chain recombines TRBV18 with TRBJ2-1; 8 positions agree with TRBD1. Trimming took 3 bases from V and 5 from J; bases not matched to a gene: 9. The CDR3 extends over 16 amino acids. CDR1 is KGHSH and CDR2 is LQKENI in the germline V gene. The CDR3 coding sequence is TGTGCCAGCTCACCCCAAGGGACAGGAATTAACAATGAGCAGTTCTTC. Encoded protein: CASSPQGTGINNEQFF.

This rearrangement joins TRBV3-1 (or the pseudogene TRBV3-2) to TRBJ2-5, with D possibly matching TRBD2 (5 bases). The CDR3 length is 13 residues. Germline CDR1 is LGHDT and CDR2 is YNNKEL (reference sequence). Trimming left V 3 bases short and J 9 bases short, with 14 bases between. DNA of the CDR3: TGTGCCAGCAGCCAGACCCTTCTAGCCCCCCAGTACTTC. Translating gives CASSQTLLAPQYF.

V usage is TRBV5-1 and J usage is TRBJ1-1; D possibly corresponds to TRBD1 (6 bases). The CDR3 runs 15 residues. Germline V gives CDR1 SGHRS, CDR2 YFSETQ. V was pared by 4 bases and J by 0 bases, with 13 bases between. CDR3 residues: CASSKPGALNTEAFF. CDR3 in DNA: TGCGCCAGCAGCAAGCCAGGGGCCTTGAACACTGAAGCTTTCTTT.